The next 27 T cell receptor beta chains were all read from a single sample in a study of radiation and T cells in renal cell carcinoma. This table comes from immunoSEQ multiplex PCR, and its TCRdb copy is limited to in-frame clones, with some not included. The sample shows 60,000 to 80,000 clones, 82% of them seen only once. Time point reported: blood 2 weeks post-SBRT. Treatment indicated: 15 Gy SBRT to primary tumor, nephrectomy 4 weeks later. This sample comprised blood, obtained from a patient whose treatment included radiotherapy and nephrectomy. The receptors derive from a man aged 60 to 75 with renal cell carcinoma.

The gene calls are TRBV28 and TRBJ1-2, with D perhaps matching TRBD1 (5 bases). This CDR3 has 13 amino acids. The V end lost 4 bases, the J end lost 8 bases, and 14 bases lay between the germline ends. Germline CDR1 and CDR2: MDHEN and SYDVKM. CDR3 DNA sequence: TGTGCCAGCAGTTCGGACACGATAAGGGGCTACACCTTC. It is translated as CASSSDTIRGYTF.

The chain has TRBV27 and TRBJ2-5; possibly TRBD1 for D (7 bases). CDR1 MNHEY and CDR2 SMNVEV come from the germline V gene (reference sequence). The CDR3 consists of 13 residues. V was pared by 5 bases and J by 5 bases, with 12 bases between. In DNA, the CDR3 is TGTGCCAGCAGTCGACAGGGAGGTGAGACCCAGTACTTC. Amino acids: CASSRQGGETQYF.

This clone was seen a few times. The rearrangement uses TRBV4-2 and TRBJ2-1; 8 bases align to TRBD2. J lost 9 bases, V lost 0 bases, and 1 base had no gene match. Germline loops: CDR1 LGHNA, CDR2 YNFKEQ. The CDR3 consists of 13 residues. CDR3 coding DNA: TGTGCCAGCAGCCAAGAGCGGGAGGTTGAGCAGTTCTTC. It yields the protein CASSQEREVEQFF.

This chain joins TRBV10-2 and TRBJ2-5, with TRBD2 matching 9 bases. Trimming removed 3 bases from V and 3 bases from J; junction bases left unmatched: 5. Germline V gene data show CDR1 as WSHSY and CDR2 as SAAADI. The CDR3 loop spans 15 amino acids. The CDR3 DNA is TGCGCCAGCAGTGAATGGCTAGCGGGAAAAGAGACCCAGTACTTC. Its protein product is CASSEWLAGKETQYF.

The V call is TRBV7-2, the J call TRBJ2-1, with D maybe TRBD1 (6 bases). The CDR3 has 14 residues. V lost 1 base, J lost 8 bases, and 12 bases lay in between. Germline CDR1 reads SGHTA; CDR2 reads FQGNSA. CDR3 loop: CASSLEGHRDEQFF. CDR3 DNA sequence: TGTGCCAGCAGCTTAGAGGGACACAGGGATGAGCAGTTCTTC.

The CDR3 spells CASSLGQAASSGNTIYF. The CDR3 DNA sequence: TGTGCCAGCAGCCTGGGTCAGGCGGCAAGCTCTGGAAACACCATATATTTT. This chain joins TRBV7-9 and TRBJ1-3; D unclear. CDR1 and CDR2 (germline): SEHNR, FQNEAQ (reference sequence). The V end lost 5 bases, the J end lost 0 bases, and 17 bases lay between the germline ends. The CDR3 is 17 amino acids.

In its sample, this clone was seen once. The chain links TRBV5-1 to TRBJ2-5, with TRBD1 matching 9 bases. The CDR3 loop spans 15 amino acids. V trimming: 3 bases; J trimming: 5 bases; junction bases outside the gene matches: 8. The germline V gene encodes CDR1 SGHRS and CDR2 YFSETQ. This CDR3 reads CASSWNRGRGETQYF. The CDR3 nucleotides are TGCGCCAGCAGCTGGAACAGGGGGCGCGGTGAGACCCAGTACTTC. Full variable domain (rest looked up from reference TRBV5-1 and TRBJ2-5): KAGVTQTPRYLIKTRGQQVTLSCSPISGHRSVSWYQQTPGQGLQFLFEYFSETQRNKGNFPGRFSGRQFSNSRSEMNVSTLELGDSALYLCASSWNRGRGETQYFGPGTRLLVL.

This chain joins TRBV19 and TRBJ2-3; 9 bases fit TRBD1. The J segment lost 5 bases and the V segment lost 4 bases, leaving 7 bases of the junction unmatched. The CDR3 covers 15 residues. Germline V gene sequence: CDR1 LNHDA, CDR2 SQIVND (reference sequence). This CDR3 is CASSTDRGGVDTQYF. CDR3 sequence (DNA): TGTGCCAGTAGTACCGACAGGGGGGGTGTAGATACGCAGTATTTT.

This clone was recorded once. The CDR3 loop is CASSQEAQNYGYTF. CDR3 in DNA: TGCGCCAGCAGCCAAGAGGCCCAAAACTATGGCTACACCTTC. This rearrangement joins TRBV4-1 to TRBJ1-2; no definite D call. The V gene's germline CDR1 is MGHRA and CDR2 YSYEKL. Trimming took 0 bases from V and 2 from J, leaving 7 bases between them. The CDR3 is 14 amino acids.

The chain carries TRBV28 and TRBJ1-5; 9 nucleotides agree with TRBD1. The CDR3 spans 15 residues. The germline V gene has CDR1 MDHEN and CDR2 SYDVKM. Trimming cost V 5 bases and J 4 bases; bases outside gene matches: 6. CDR3 sequence: CASSTLTGGNQPQHF. Written as DNA, the CDR3 is TGTGCCAGCAGTACCCTGACAGGGGGTAATCAGCCCCAGCATTTT.

The rearrangement links TRBV9 to TRBJ2-3; no clear D gene. Trimming left V 3 bases short and J 0 bases short, with 8 bases between. The CDR3 totals 14 residues. Germline V gives CDR1 SGDLS, CDR2 YYNGEE. This CDR3 reads CASSARISTDTQYF. As DNA, the CDR3 is TGTGCCAGCAGCGCACGAATCAGCACAGATACGCAGTATTTT. Looking up the rest from reference TRBV9 and TRBJ2-3 gives the full variable domain: DSGVTQTPKHLITATGQRVTLRCSPRSGDLSVYWYQQSLDQGLQFLIQYYNGEERAKGNILERFSAQQFPDLHSELNLSSLELGDSALYFCASSARISTDTQYFGPGTRLTVL.

The table lists this clone with a few counts. This chain's CDR3 is CAWGQRLEAFF. In DNA, the CDR3 is TGTGCCTGGGGACAGCGCCTTGAAGCTTTCTTT. The rearrangement joins TRBV30 to TRBJ1-1; weak D call: TRBD1 (6 bases). The germline V gene has CDR1 GTSNPN and CDR2 SVGIG (reference sequence). The CDR3 is 11 amino acids. The V gene lost 5 bases and the J gene lost 7 bases, with 11 bases spanning the gap.

This chain uses TRBV5-1 with TRBJ2-2; D may be TRBD1 or TRBD2 (5 bases each). V was clipped by 3 bases and J by 0 bases, with 15 bases between them. The germline gives CDR1 SGHRS, CDR2 YFSETQ. There are 17 residues in the CDR3. DNA for the CDR3: TGCGCCAGCAGCTCCTTTGTTCTGGGGGCGAACACCGGGGAGCTGTTTTTT. The encoded protein is CASSSFVLGANTGELFF.

The J gene is TRBJ2-5, the V gene TRBV6-5, with D perhaps matching TRBD1 or TRBD2 (6 bases each). Trimming left V 2 bases short and J 0 bases short, with 10 bases between. The CDR3 sequence is 15 residues long. The germline V gene has CDR1 MNHEY and CDR2 SVGAGI. CDR3 sequence: CASSYTGRNQETQYF. The CDR3 nucleotides are TGTGCCAGCAGTTACACAGGGAGGAACCAAGAGACCCAGTACTTC.

In its sample, this clone was seen a few times. The CDR3 is CASSETSAQYF. DNA of the CDR3: TGTGCCAGCAGTGAAACATCAGCACAGTATTTT. The chain joins TRBV2 to TRBJ2-3, with D uncertain. V was trimmed by 2 bases and J by 12 bases, leaving 9 bases between them. This CDR3 comprises 11 residues. Germline loops: CDR1 SNHLY, CDR2 FYNNEI.

For this clone: This specimen includes other DNA sequences encoding the same CDR3. V usage is TRBV5-1 and J usage is TRBJ2-7, with unresolved D. The germline V and J ends were trimmed by 2 bases and 4 bases, with 4 bases remaining between them. CDR1 is SGHRS and CDR2 is YFSETQ in the germline V gene. This CDR3 contains 11 residues. The CDR3 sequence: CASSLGYEQYF. The CDR3 region has the DNA TGCGCCAGCAGCTTAGGTTACGAGCAGTACTTC.

Only a few counts were recorded for this clone. The V call is TRBV9, the J call TRBJ2-7; possible D gene TRBD2, 6 bases. Germline assignment: CDR1 SGDLS and CDR2 YYNGEE. The CDR3 sequence is 15 residues long. Trimming left V 3 bases short and J 5 bases short, with 18 bases between. CDR3 DNA sequence: TGTGCCAGCAGCGCCCTGGGTCGGGAGTTCAACGAGCAGTACTTC. Protein: CASSALGREFNEQYF.

The chain employs TRBV11-1 and TRBJ2-2; 7 nucleotides match TRBD2. This CDR3 spans 16 amino acids. Germline values: CDR1 SGHAT, CDR2 FQDESV (reference sequence). V lost 3 bases to trimming and J lost 2 bases; unmatched junction nucleotides: 6. CDR3 DNA: TGTGCCAGCAGCTTGAGCGGGGCCGAAAACACCGGGGAGCTGTTTTTT. It specifies CASSLSGAENTGELFF.

This clone was seen only once. The chain employs TRBV9 and TRBJ2-5, with 10 positions matching TRBD2. In germline, CDR1 is SGDLS, CDR2 YYNGEE. Trimming took 4 bases from V and 2 from J; bases not matched to a gene: 14. The CDR3 length is 18 residues. The CDR3 DNA reads TGTGCCAGCAGCTTAAGCGGGAGGGCCGGGAGGGGTCAAGAGACCCAGTACTTC. This translates into CASSLSGRAGRGQETQYF.

The V call is TRBV4-1, the J call TRBJ2-4; no clear D. This CDR3 has 15 amino acids. V dropped 3 bases and J dropped 3 bases, with 12 bases sitting between them. Germline values: CDR1 MGHRA, CDR2 YSYEKL. The DNA of the CDR3 is TGCGCCAGCAGCCACCCTCCTCAAGGCAAAAACATTCAGTACTTC. Translating it yields CASSHPPQGKNIQYF.

The rearrangement uses TRBV11-3 and TRBJ2-1; TRBD2 matches 10 bases. V gave up 5 bases and J gave up 6 bases; unmatched junction bases: 4. The germline CDR1 and CDR2 sequences are SGHNT and YENEEA. The CDR3 sequence is 14 residues long. CDR3 bases: TGTGCCAGCAGCCCGGGACTAGCGAGCAATGAGCAGTTCTTC. This gives the protein CASSPGLASNEQFF.

Note on this clone: The sample holds other DNA sequences that translate to the same CDR3. This rearrangement joins TRBV18 to TRBJ2-7; possibly TRBD2 for D (6 bases). The V gene lost 3 bases and the J gene lost 4 bases, with 7 bases spanning the gap. The CDR3 consists of 12 residues. Germline lookup yields CDR1 KGHSH and CDR2 LQKENI. The CDR3 protein is CASSPGGYEQYF. The CDR3 coding sequence is TGTGCCAGCTCACCGGGGGGTTACGAGCAGTACTTC.

The chain joins TRBV25-1 to TRBJ1-1; D gene ambiguous. CDR3 length: 12 amino acids. The germline CDR1 and CDR2 sequences are MGHDK and SYGVNS. Trimming left V 5 bases short and J 5 bases short, with 9 bases between. CDR3 coding DNA: TGTGCCAGCAGTTTTTCCGGAACTGAAGCTTTCTTT. Amino acids: CASSFSGTEAFF.

The rearrangement links TRBV19 to TRBJ2-3; 11 bases map to TRBD1. Germline V gives CDR1 LNHDA, CDR2 SQIVND (reference sequence). V lost 9 bases and J lost 3; bases outside the gene matches: 8. The CDR3 extends over 15 amino acids. In nucleotides, the CDR3 is TGTGCCAGCAGTCCGGGACAGGGGGGGACAGATACGCAGTATTTT. Translated: CASSPGQGGTDTQYF.

The chain carries TRBV5-1 and TRBJ2-5; D is undetermined. Trimming stripped 1 base from V and 4 bases from J, with 11 bases between. The CDR3 length is 14 residues. Germline lookup yields CDR1 SGHRS and CDR2 YFSETQ. The CDR3 loop is CASSLSGLAETQYF. The CDR3 DNA reads TGCGCCAGCAGCTTGTCGGGTTTGGCAGAGACCCAGTACTTC. The complete variable domain, with remaining parts taken from reference TRBV5-1 and TRBJ2-5, reads KAGVTQTPRYLIKTRGQQVTLSCSPISGHRSVSWYQQTPGQGLQFLFEYFSETQRNKGNFPGRFSGRQFSNSRSEMNVSTLELGDSALYLCASSLSGLAETQYFGPGTRLLVL.

The chain has TRBV21-1 and TRBJ2-7. TRBV21-1 is a recognized pseudogene. The CDR3 length is 18 residues. The CDR3 reads CASSTCRMRPGAPYEQYF. CDR3 bases: TGTGCCAGCAGCACATGTCGTATGAGGCCCGGGGCGCCTTACGAGCAGTACTTC.

The rearrangement links TRBV21-1 to TRBJ2-5; the table's D call of TRBD1 was not tested on the DNA. TRBV21-1 constitutes a pseudogene. This CDR3 contains 20 residues. The CDR3: CASSKGGQTEGGNLGETQYF. The CDR3 coding sequence is TGTGCCAGCAGCAAAGGGGGACAGACGGAAGGGGGGAATTTGGGAGAGACCCAGTACTTC.